This T cell receptor (beta chain) came from a study of cytomegalovirus exposure and HLA in healthy donors. General observations from the study: Associated with HLA alleles at 0.05 false discovery rate in a later analysis were around 17,000 TCR beta sequences.

CDR3 length equals 19 residues. Germline loops: CDR1 SGHVS, CDR2 FNYEAQ. Notes on this clone: Its antigen is currently unknown.

Researchers ran the PCR with 60 Vbeta and 13 Jbeta primers. Sequenced by immunoSEQ multiplex PCR; TCRdb stores in-frame clones only, minus some. The repertoire has hundreds of thousands of clones, over 60% of them found once; the top ten carry approximately 0.63%. The V and J genes are TRBV7-6 and TRBJ2-5, with 7 positions matching TRBD2. The J call may not be correct, given that the DNA end is closer to TRBJ2-7. The source material was PBMCs. The TCR comes from a man between 18 and 29 years old in good health and CMV-seronegative. CDR3 DNA: TGTGCCAGCAGCTTAGCGCTTGCTAGCGGTGCAGGTGTTAGCTACGAGCAGTACTTC. This codes for CASSLALASGAGVSYEQYF.